This T cell receptor (beta chain) is drawn from a study of blood T cell repertoires in COVID-19. Study in general: In each case, the material was cDNA or gDNA derived from T cells, B-cell-depleted T cells, or PBMCs.

Per the study methods: Amplification with reference gene primers provided the estimates of nucleated cell counts. TCRdb's table, derived via immunoSEQ multiplex PCR, lists solely in-frame clones and lacks some. V and J calls and clone size come straight from that table; D and trimming were deduced from the DNA. Of around 90,000 clones listed, 80% are singletons. This CDR3 contains 15 residues. Trimming stripped 0 bases from V and 0 bases from J, with 6 bases between. Germline values: CDR1 KGHSH, CDR2 LQKENI. This clone was detected only a few times. Material: peripheral blood. This clonotype originated in a human donor in a cohort sampled during active COVID-19. The chain uses TRBV18 and TRBJ1-3; D unclear. This chain's CDR3 is CASSPPANSGNTIYF. CDR3 sequence (DNA): TGTGCCAGCTCACCACCAGCCAACTCTGGAAACACCATATATTTT.